The entry below gives a single T cell receptor beta chain sequence along with its context. The data stem from a study of blood T cell repertoires in COVID-19. Study-wide context: Acute-phase and convalescent COVID-19 samples originated in the United States, Italy and Spain. The cDNA or gDNA used as material had been derived from T cells, B-cell-depleted T cells, or PBMCs.

Original handling: For nucleated cells, counts were estimated from reference gene primer amplification. Clones were sequenced by immunoSEQ multiplex PCR, and TCRdb holds only the in-frame ones, with some missing. V and J calls and clone size are those listed in that table; D and trimming were worked out from the DNA. This table has under 200,000 clones, 80% to 85% appearing once. The CDR3 consists of 14 residues. Germline V CDR1 and CDR2: MNHEY, SVGAGI. V lost 5 bases to trimming and J lost 1 base; unmatched junction nucleotides: 1. The sequencing sample was made of peripheral blood. The clonotype comes from a man aged 18-30 years with active or convalescent COVID-19. This chain links TRBV6-5 with TRBJ2-2, with 7 bases identical to TRBD1. The CDR3 sequence is CASSRTGNTGELFF. The CDR3 bases are TGTGCCAGCAGTCGGACAGGGAACACCGGGGAGCTGTTTTTT.